The 29 T cell receptor beta chains in this list originate from one sample, sequenced in a study of blood T cell repertoires in COVID-19. Profiled with immunoSEQ multiplex PCR; TCRdb holds only in-frame clones, not every one. The sample consists of more than 45,000 clones, 78% of them appearing once. The sample was peripheral blood. These receptors all come from a human donor in a cohort sampled during active COVID-19.

The chain carries TRBV3-1 (or the pseudogene TRBV3-2) and TRBJ2-7; D gene ambiguous. Trimming removed 1 base from V and 0 bases from J, with 13 bases in between. The germline V gene encodes CDR1 LGHDT and CDR2 YNNKEL (reference sequence). This CDR3 is 16 amino acids long. This CDR3 is CASSQAASESSYEQYF. The CDR3 DNA is TGTGCCAGCAGCCAAGCGGCCAGCGAGAGCTCCTACGAGCAGTACTTC.

The CDR3 DNA sequence: TGCGCCAGCAGCCAAGCGGGTGCGGGGAGCTACGAGCAGTACTTC. Its translation is CASSQAGAGSYEQYF. V gene TRBV4-1 combines with J gene TRBJ2-7; possible D gene TRBD2, 6 bases. This CDR3 is built from 15 residues. CDR1 MGHRA and CDR2 YSYEKL come from the germline V gene. Trimming removed 1 base from V and 3 bases from J, with 13 bases in between.

The rearrangement joins TRBV4-1 to TRBJ2-7; D may be TRBD2 (5 bases). Trimming took off 5 bases at V and 3 bases at J, with 17 bases between the two ends. The germline CDR1 and CDR2 sequences are MGHRA and YSYEKL. The CDR3 sequence is 15 residues long. Written as DNA, the CDR3 is TGCGCCAGCAGCGAGAGAGAGGGAGATTTCTACGAGCAGTACTTC. It codes for CASSEREGDFYEQYF.

This clone was counted a single time. This chain links TRBV7-9 with TRBJ1-5; 7 bases fit TRBD1. This CDR3 comprises 14 residues. Germline lookup yields CDR1 SEHNR and CDR2 FQNEAQ (reference sequence). J was trimmed by 5 bases and V by 3 bases; bases with no gene match: 4. CDR3 sequence reads: CASSFTGTDQPQHF. CDR3 sequence (DNA): TGTGCCAGCAGCTTTACCGGGACAGATCAGCCCCAGCATTTT.

The V call is TRBV4-1, the J call TRBJ2-7; 7 positions match TRBD1. The trim removed 2 bases at V and 5 bases at J, leaving 15 bases unmatched. Germline CDR1 MGHRA, CDR2 YSYEKL. This CDR3 has 17 residues. For the CDR3, the DNA is TGCGCCAGCAGCCAATGGGCTCTAGGGACAGCTGAAGACGAGCAGTACTTC. The encoded protein is CASSQWALGTAEDEQYF.

The CDR3 DNA reads TGTGCCACCAGTGATACAGGGGGGAGAGCTTTCTTT. Translating gives CATSDTGGRAFF. The V gene is TRBV24-1, the J gene TRBJ1-1; the match to TRBD1 covers 8 bases. V was clipped by 3 bases and J by 10 bases; unmatched bases: 3. The germline V gene encodes CDR1 KGHDR and CDR2 SFDVKD. The CDR3 has 12 amino acids.

This chain connects TRBV6-5 to TRBJ2-6, with TRBD1 matching 7 bases. The germline gives CDR1 MNHEY, CDR2 SVGAGI. The V and J ends lost 6 bases and 1 base, in that order; junction bases with no gene match: 3. The CDR3 totals 15 residues. CDR3 region: CASRPQGSGANVLTF. The CDR3 DNA follows: TGTGCCAGCAGGCCACAGGGGTCTGGGGCCAACGTCCTGACTTTC.

V is TRBV28 and J is TRBJ2-2, with TRBD1 matching 9 bases. Trimming cost V 11 bases and J 5 bases; bases outside gene matches: 12. The CDR3 is 15 amino acids. Germline V CDR1 and CDR2: MDHEN, SYDVKM. The CDR3 nucleotides are TGTGCCGGACAAGGGGGGACAGGGTGGACCGGGGAGCTGTTTTTT. As protein: CAGQGGTGWTGELFF. Full variable domain (remainder filled in from reference TRBV28 and TRBJ2-2): DVKVTQSSRYLVKRTGEKVFLECVQDMDHENMFWYRQDPGLGLRLIYFSYDVKMKEKGDIPEGYSVSREKKERFSLILESASTNQTSMYLCAGQGGTGWTGELFFGEGSRLTVL.

The gene calls are TRBV5-1 and TRBJ2-5, with 16 bases identical to TRBD2. The V segment lost 4 bases and the J segment 5 bases; nucleotides outside the gene matches: 8. Germline assignment: CDR1 SGHRS and CDR2 YFSETQ. The CDR3 runs to 17 residues. In DNA form, the CDR3 reads TGCGCCAGCAGCCCGGGACTAGCGGGAGGGCCTGGGGAGACCCAGTACTTC. This translates into CASSPGLAGGPGETQYF. The full variable domain, rest sourced from reference TRBV5-1 and TRBJ2-5, is KAGVTQTPRYLIKTRGQQVTLSCSPISGHRSVSWYQQTPGQGLQFLFEYFSETQRNKGNFPGRFSGRQFSNSRSEMNVSTLELGDSALYLCASSPGLAGGPGETQYFGPGTRLLVL.

V and J are TRBV29-1 and TRBJ2-4; TRBD1 matches 7 bases. The junction had 8 bases not matched to a gene; V was cut back by 4 bases and J by 11 bases. The CDR3 is 12 residues long. Per germline, CDR1 SQVTM and CDR2 ANQGSEA. This CDR3 reads CSVGSTGNFQYF. The CDR3 nucleotides read TGCAGCGTTGGGTCGACAGGGAATTTTCAGTACTTC.

This clone was counted a few times. This chain connects TRBV7-9 to TRBJ1-1; D ambiguous. The CDR3 consists of 14 residues. V was cut by 3 bases and J by 1 base, with 9 bases left in between. Germline CDR1 reads SEHNR; CDR2 reads FQNEAQ (reference sequence). CDR3 residues: CASSFVARNTEAFF. The CDR3, as DNA: TGTGCCAGCAGCTTCGTGGCTAGGAACACTGAAGCTTTCTTT.

This chain connects TRBV19 to TRBJ1-5; D not certain. The CDR3 contains 16 residues. V gave up 3 bases and J gave up 0 bases, with 12 bases separating them. In germline, CDR1 is LNHDA, CDR2 SQIVND (reference sequence). This CDR3 is CASSMLPHYSNQPQHF. As DNA, the CDR3 is TGTGCCAGTAGTATGTTGCCTCACTATAGCAATCAGCCCCAGCATTTT.

The rearrangement uses TRBV11-2 and TRBJ2-7; 9 nucleotides line up with TRBD2. Trimming took 4 bases from V and 2 from J; bases not matched to a gene: 12. The CDR3 sequence is 17 residues long. Germline loops: CDR1 SGHAT, CDR2 FQNNGV. CDR3 loop: CASSSLVGLASAYEQYF. The CDR3 nucleotides are TGTGCCAGCAGCTCCTTAGTAGGACTAGCGAGCGCCTACGAGCAGTACTTC. Using reference TRBV11-2 and TRBJ2-7 for the parts outside the CDR3, the full variable domain is EAGVAQSPRYKIIEKRQSVAFWCNPISGHATLYWYQQILGQGPKLLIQFQNNGVVDDSQLPKDRFSAERLKGVDSTLKIQPAKLEDSAVYLCASSSLVGLASAYEQYFGPGTRLTVT.

The chain joins TRBV18 to TRBJ2-7, with TRBD1 matching 10 bases. Trimming at V came to 5 bases and at J to 6 bases, leaving 10 bases not matched to a gene. The germline gives CDR1 KGHSH, CDR2 LQKENI. This CDR3 is built from 15 residues. CDR3 loop: CASSSPGQGSFEQYF. In DNA, the CDR3 is TGTGCCAGCTCATCGCCGGGACAGGGGTCGTTCGAGCAGTACTTC.

This clone has only a few counts. The chain couples TRBV28 to TRBJ2-7; TRBD2 matches at 7 bases. V was pared by 2 bases and J by 6 bases, with 13 bases of the junction left unmatched. Per the germline V gene, CDR1 is MDHEN and CDR2 is SYDVKM. This CDR3 spans 16 amino acids. CDR3 protein: CASSLVPSGNGLEQYF. The CDR3, as DNA: TGTGCCAGCAGTTTAGTGCCCAGCGGGAATGGGCTCGAGCAGTACTTC.

This chain links TRBV14 with TRBJ2-7; D is uncertain. Germline CDR1 is SGHDN and CDR2 is FVKESK. Trimming stripped 4 bases from V and 3 bases from J, with 7 bases between. The CDR3 runs 12 residues. DNA of the CDR3: TGTGCCAGCAGCCTCCACGGCTACGAGCAGTACTTC. Protein product: CASSLHGYEQYF.

The V gene is TRBV3-1 (or the pseudogene TRBV3-2), the J gene TRBJ2-7; D perhaps matches TRBD1 (6 bases). Germline V gene data show CDR1 as LGHDT and CDR2 as YNNKEL (reference sequence). The CDR3 totals 16 residues. V gave up 4 bases and J gave up 2 bases, with 18 bases separating them. The CDR3 DNA sequence: TGTGCCAGCAGCCTCAGGGGCGGAGTTGTAGCCTACGAGCAGTACTTC. Amino acids: CASSLRGGVVAYEQYF.

V gene TRBV5-4 combines with J gene TRBJ2-7; maybe TRBD2 (6 bases). V was pared by 4 bases and J by 6 bases, with 14 bases between. The CDR3 loop spans 13 amino acids. CDR1 SGHNT and CDR2 YYREEE come from the germline V gene (reference sequence). The CDR3 DNA sequence: TGTGCCAGCAGCGCCGGGAGTCTAATCGAGCAGTACTTC. Translation: CASSAGSLIEQYF.

V gene TRBV5-5 combines with J gene TRBJ2-1; unclear D gene. CDR1 is SGHKS and CDR2 is YYEKEE in the germline V gene (reference sequence). The CDR3 spans 12 residues. Trimming pared 2 bases from V and 5 bases from J, leaving 5 bases between. Here the CDR3 reads CASSFYNNEQFF. The DNA of the CDR3 is TGTGCCAGCAGCTTCTATAACAATGAGCAGTTCTTC.

This chain links TRBV2 with TRBJ2-7, with D tentatively TRBD2 (5 bases). Trimming stripped 6 bases from V and 2 bases from J, with 8 bases between. CDR3 length: 12 amino acids. Per the germline V gene, CDR1 is SNHLY and CDR2 is FYNNEI. The CDR3 protein is CASRRVPYEQYF. CDR3 coding DNA: TGTGCCAGCAGGAGGGTCCCCTACGAGCAGTACTTC.

The chain has TRBV6-2 or TRBV6-3 and TRBJ1-5; a weak D match, TRBD1 (6 bases). Germline CDR1 MNHEY, CDR2 SVGEGT. This CDR3 has 15 residues. Trimming cost V 0 bases and J 12 bases, with 18 bases left between them. CDR3 DNA sequence: TGTGCCAGCAGTTACTCTTGGAAGCCCGGGGGGCACCAGCATTTT. Protein sequence: CASSYSWKPGGHQHF.

The chain carries TRBV30 and TRBJ2-7; TRBD2 aligns across 8 bases. With 2 bases clipped from V and 1 base from J, the junction kept 4 bases outside the gene matches. This CDR3 contains 14 residues. The V gene's germline CDR1 is GTSNPN and CDR2 SVGIG (reference sequence). CDR3 sequence reads: CAWSRLAGSYEQYF. The CDR3 bases are TGTGCCTGGAGTCGGCTAGCGGGTTCCTACGAGCAGTACTTC. The full variable domain, with the rest looked up from reference TRBV30 and TRBJ2-7, is SQTIHQWPATLVQPVGSPLSLECTVEGTSNPNLYWYRQAAGRGLQLLFYSVGIGQISSEVPQNLSASRPQDRQFILSSKKLLLSDSGFYLCAWSRLAGSYEQYFGPGTRLTVT.

The chain employs TRBV6-4 and TRBJ1-5; TRBD1 agrees at 9 bases. The CDR3 is 17 amino acids. Germline CDR1 reads MRHNA; CDR2 reads SNTAGT. Trimming at V came to 7 bases and at J to 5 bases, leaving 15 bases not matched to a gene. The CDR3 nucleotides are TGTGCCAGCAACAGACAGGGGGTACTTGTTCCCCATCAGCCCCAGCATTTT. Its translation: CASNRQGVLVPHQPQHF.

The genes are TRBV18 and TRBJ2-7, with 9 bases aligning to TRBD1. Unmatched junction bases numbered 15, after V lost 5 bases and J lost 7 bases. This CDR3 has 16 amino acids. Germline assignment: CDR1 KGHSH and CDR2 LQKENI. The DNA for the CDR3 is TGTGCCAGCTCATCCCAATTAGGGACAGGGCAAGGGGAGCAGTACTTC. Amino acid sequence: CASSSQLGTGQGEQYF.

The chain couples TRBV7-9 to TRBJ2-5, with a tentative D call TRBD2 (5 bases). The V gene lost 4 bases and the J gene lost 9 bases, with 9 bases spanning the gap. CDR3 length equals 11 residues. The V gene's germline CDR1 is SEHNR and CDR2 FQNEAQ (reference sequence). The CDR3 coding sequence is TGTGCCAGCAGCTCCGACGGGGCCCAGTACTTC. Its protein product is CASSSDGAQYF. The whole variable domain, remainder taken from reference TRBV7-9 and TRBJ2-5, is DTGVSQNPRHKITKRGQNVTFRCDPISEHNRLYWYRQTLGQGPEFLTYFQNEAQLEKSRLLSDRFSAERPKGSFSTLEIQRTEQGDSAMYLCASSSDGAQYFGPGTRLLVL.

The V gene is TRBV5-1, the J gene TRBJ1-2, with 9 nucleotides matching TRBD1. The ends lost 5 bases at V and 7 bases at J; junction bases unmatched: 12. This CDR3 has 15 residues. Germline CDR1 is SGHRS and CDR2 is YFSETQ. CDR3 amino acids: CASSSLGGQGFGYTF. CDR3 nucleotides: TGCGCCAGCAGTTCCCTTGGGGGACAGGGCTTTGGCTACACCTTC.

V usage is TRBV5-6 and J usage is TRBJ2-1; the match to TRBD1 covers 7 bases. This CDR3 is built from 18 residues. Germline lookup yields CDR1 SGHDT and CDR2 YYEEEE. J lost 0 bases, V lost 6 bases, and 15 bases had no gene match. The DNA of the CDR3 is TGTGCCAGCAACCGACAGGGTTGGTCTAGTTTCTCCTACAATGAGCAGTTCTTC. It encodes CASNRQGWSSFSYNEQFF.

This chain links TRBV19 with TRBJ1-1; 8 bases line up with TRBD1. The V and J ends lost 5 bases and 4 bases, in that order; junction bases with no gene match: 9. The CDR3 contains 15 residues. CDR1 and CDR2 from the germline V gene are LNHDA and SQIVND (reference sequence). As DNA, the CDR3 is TGTGCCAGTAGTCCCACGACAGGGGTGGGCACTGAAGCTTTCTTT. This sequence encodes CASSPTTGVGTEAFF.

The V and J genes are TRBV18 and TRBJ1-4, with a possible D match to TRBD1 (6 bases). This CDR3 comprises 13 residues. Germline CDR1 reads KGHSH; CDR2 reads LQKENI. V dropped 2 bases and J dropped 14 bases, with 15 bases sitting between them. In nucleotides, the CDR3 is TGTGCCAGCTCACCAAGTTTAGGGGACATGCTGTTTTTT. This gives the protein CASSPSLGDMLFF.